This T cell receptor beta chain comes out of a study of cytomegalovirus exposure and HLA in healthy donors. In the PCR, 60 Vbeta and 13 Jbeta primers were used. Assay used: immunoSEQ multiplex PCR; TCRdb lists only in-frame clones, some missing. The data hold some 180,000 clones, with around 82% observed a single time. Sequenced input: PBMCs. This TCR came from a woman aged 30 to 39 in good health and CMV-seropositive.

In nucleotides, the CDR3 is TGTGCCAGCAGAGAACAGGGGGACGAGCAGTACTTC. The encoded protein is CASREQGDEQYF. The chain recombines TRBV7-8 with TRBJ2-7; 8 nucleotides match TRBD1. CDR1 SGHVS and CDR2 FQNEAQ come from the germline V gene. Losses at the gene ends were 6 bases for V and 5 bases for J; bases not matched to a gene: 3. The length of the CDR3 is 12 residues.